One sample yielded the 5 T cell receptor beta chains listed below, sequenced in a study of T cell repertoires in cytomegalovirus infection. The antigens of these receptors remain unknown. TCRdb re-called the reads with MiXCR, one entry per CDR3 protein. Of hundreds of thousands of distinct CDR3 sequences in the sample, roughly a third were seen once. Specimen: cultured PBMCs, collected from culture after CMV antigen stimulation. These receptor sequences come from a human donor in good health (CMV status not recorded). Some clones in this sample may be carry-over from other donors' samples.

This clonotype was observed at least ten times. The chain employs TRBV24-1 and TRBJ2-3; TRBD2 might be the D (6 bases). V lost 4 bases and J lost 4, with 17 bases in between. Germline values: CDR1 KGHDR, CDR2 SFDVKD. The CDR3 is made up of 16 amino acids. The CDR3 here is CATSDPTQGGADTQYF. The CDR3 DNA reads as TGTGCCACCAGTGACCCGACCCAGGGAGGTGCAGATACGCAGTATTTT.

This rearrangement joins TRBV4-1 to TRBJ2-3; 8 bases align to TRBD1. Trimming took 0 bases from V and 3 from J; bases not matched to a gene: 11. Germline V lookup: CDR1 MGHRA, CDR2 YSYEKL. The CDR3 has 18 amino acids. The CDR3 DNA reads TGCGCCAGCAGCCAAGAAGAACGAGGCAGGGGGCGTACAGATACGCAGTATTTT. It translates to CASSQEERGRGRTDTQYF.

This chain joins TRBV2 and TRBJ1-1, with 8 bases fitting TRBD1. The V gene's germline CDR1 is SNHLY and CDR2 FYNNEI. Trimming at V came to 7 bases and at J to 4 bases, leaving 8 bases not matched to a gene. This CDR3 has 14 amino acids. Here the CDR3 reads CASNNGQGGTEAFF. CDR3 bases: TGTGCCAGCAACAACGGACAGGGCGGCACTGAAGCTTTCTTT.

The CDR3, as DNA: TGTGCCAGCAGTCCGAACTTTAGCGAGCAGTACTTC. Translation: CASSPNFSEQYF. J is TRBJ2-7 and V is TRBV28; D not certain. Germline V lookup: CDR1 MDHEN, CDR2 SYDVKM. Trimming shortened V by 5 bases and J by 6 bases, and 11 bases separated the two germline ends. This CDR3 spans 12 amino acids.

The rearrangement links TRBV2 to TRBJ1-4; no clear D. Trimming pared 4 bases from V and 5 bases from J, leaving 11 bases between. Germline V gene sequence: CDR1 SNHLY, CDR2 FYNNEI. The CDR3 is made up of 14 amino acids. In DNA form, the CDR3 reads TGTGCCAGCAGTGGGACCGTCACAAATGAAAAACTGTTTTTT. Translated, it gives CASSGTVTNEKLFF.